This entry lists 12 T cell receptor beta chains sequenced from one sample in a study of blood T cells in healthy people across ages. Through a sample-barcoded 5' primer and a J-beta primer mix, a second PCR was run for roughly 7 to 12 cycles. TCRdb called the 5' RACE reads again in MiXCR, with one record for every CDR3 protein. The sample holds around 520,000 distinct CDR3 sequences; around 27% are singletons and the top ten take 3.6%. The same data also went into a second study, on T cells of mothers and their children.

Sequenced input: blood. These receptors all stem from a boy between 2 and 10 years old in good health.

This clonotype came up once. Written as DNA, the CDR3 is TGTGCCAGCTCACAGGGTTATGAAACTGAAGCTTTCTTT. Translating gives CASSQGYETEAFF. This sequence joins TRBV18 and TRBJ1-1, with no clear D. The CDR3 runs 13 residues. Germline values: CDR1 KGHSH, CDR2 LQKENI. Trimming shortened V by 4 bases and J by 5 bases, and 11 bases separated the two germline ends.

This chain uses TRBV28 with TRBJ2-5, with 8 nucleotides matching TRBD1. In germline, CDR1 is MDHEN, CDR2 SYDVKM. The J segment lost 5 bases and the V segment lost 2 bases, leaving 7 bases of the junction unmatched. The CDR3 is 15 amino acids. CDR3 protein: CASSLGGQGRETQYF. Here the CDR3 DNA reads TGTGCCAGCAGTTTAGGAGGACAGGGAAGGGAGACCCAGTACTTC.

This clonotype was seen a few times. CDR3 sequence (DNA): TGTGCCAGCAGCCAGTTGCTGGAGACCCAGTACTTC. It translates to CASSQLLETQYF. The chain links TRBV7-2 to TRBJ2-5; unclear D gene. CDR3 length: 12 amino acids. In germline, CDR1 is SGHTA, CDR2 FQGNSA. Trimming removed 5 bases from V and 5 bases from J, with 9 bases in between.

In its sample, this clonotype was seen a few times. V and J are TRBV12-3 or TRBV12-4 and TRBJ1-2; possible D gene TRBD1, 6 bases. V shed 2 bases and J shed 5 bases, with 12 bases lying between them. This CDR3 is built from 14 residues. The CDR3 is CASSLRQGFYGYTF. CDR3 bases: TGTGCCAGCAGTTTACGGCAGGGGTTTTATGGCTACACCTTC.

The chain couples TRBV5-1 to TRBJ2-7; D gene uncertain. This CDR3 has 15 amino acids. Germline CDR1 and CDR2: SGHRS and YFSETQ. V was pared by 6 bases and J by 0 bases, with 16 bases between. The CDR3 DNA reads as TGCGCCAGCAAACCTTCGTTGTCTTCCTCCTACGAGCAGTACTTC. Translated: CASKPSLSSSYEQYF.

This clonotype has a handful of counts. This sequence joins TRBV5-1 and TRBJ2-1; TRBD1 matches 9 bases. The J call is uncertain, as TRBJ2-7 better fits the DNA end. The CDR3 length is 15 residues. Germline CDR1 SGHRS, CDR2 YFSETQ. The CDR3 protein is CASSPGTGTVYEQYF. CDR3 coding DNA: TGCGCCAGCAGCCCGGGGACAGGGACCGTTTACGAGCAGTACTTC.

The V call is TRBV7-2, the J call TRBJ2-3, with a tentative D call TRBD2 (7 bases). Trimming cost V 10 bases and J 0 bases, with 20 bases left between them. The CDR3 has 16 residues. Germline CDR1 SGHTA, CDR2 FQGNSA. For the CDR3, the DNA is TGTGCCACCCGGAAAGGGGGGGCCCTTAGCACAGATACGCAGTATTTT. It encodes CATRKGGALSTDTQYF.

This chain uses TRBV27 with TRBJ2-1; D is uncertain. Germline values: CDR1 MNHEY, CDR2 SMNVEV (reference sequence). CDR3 size: 15 residues. Trimming cost V 3 bases and J 10 bases, with 19 bases left between them. CDR3 protein: CASSFPGFDVNEQFF. As DNA, the CDR3 is TGTGCCAGCAGTTTCCCCGGCTTCGATGTCAACGAGCAGTTCTTC.

CDR3 DNA sequence: TGTGCCAGCAGTGAAATGGAGCAAGATACGCAGTATTTT. Protein product: CASSEMEQDTQYF. The rearrangement joins TRBV6-1 to TRBJ2-3, with no clear D. Germline V gene lookup returns CDR1 MNHNS and CDR2 SASEGT. The CDR3 spans 13 residues. The germline V and J ends were trimmed by 2 bases and 5 bases, with 8 bases remaining between them.

This clonotype has a handful of counts. This chain connects TRBV11-2 to TRBJ1-2; 8 nucleotides match TRBD1. V lost 3 bases, J lost 4 bases, and 10 bases stayed unmatched. There are 16 residues in the CDR3. Germline V gene sequence: CDR1 SGHAT, CDR2 FQNNGV. As DNA, the CDR3 is TGTGCCAGCAGCTTCACCCAGGGGGCTGGGATCTATGGCTACACCTTC. Translating gives CASSFTQGAGIYGYTF.

In this sample, this clonotype turned up a few times. V and J are TRBV9 and TRBJ1-3, with no clear D. The CDR3 totals 15 residues. Germline-derived CDR1 and CDR2 are SGDLS and YYNGEE. Between the trimmed V and J ends, which lost 0 bases and 3 bases, there was a span of 10 bases. This chain's CDR3 is CASSVAVGSGNTIYF. The CDR3 DNA sequence: TGTGCCAGCAGCGTAGCTGTGGGGAGTGGAAACACCATATATTTT.

This clonotype was seen a handful of times. J is TRBJ2-6 and V is TRBV14, with D uncertain. V was trimmed by 1 base and J by 4 bases, leaving 14 bases between them. From germline, CDR1 is SGHDN and CDR2 FVKESK. There are 17 residues in the CDR3. The CDR3 here is CASSQGWVTLGANVLTF. The CDR3 DNA reads TGTGCCAGCAGCCAAGGTTGGGTTACTCTGGGGGCCAACGTCCTGACTTTC. The full variable domain, its missing parts supplied by reference TRBV14 and TRBJ2-6, is EAGVTQFPSHSVIEKGQTVTLRCDPISGHDNLYWYRRVMGKEIKFLLHFVKESKQDESGMPNNRFLAERTGGTYSTLKVQPAELEDSGVYFCASSQGWVTLGANVLTFGAGSRLTVL.